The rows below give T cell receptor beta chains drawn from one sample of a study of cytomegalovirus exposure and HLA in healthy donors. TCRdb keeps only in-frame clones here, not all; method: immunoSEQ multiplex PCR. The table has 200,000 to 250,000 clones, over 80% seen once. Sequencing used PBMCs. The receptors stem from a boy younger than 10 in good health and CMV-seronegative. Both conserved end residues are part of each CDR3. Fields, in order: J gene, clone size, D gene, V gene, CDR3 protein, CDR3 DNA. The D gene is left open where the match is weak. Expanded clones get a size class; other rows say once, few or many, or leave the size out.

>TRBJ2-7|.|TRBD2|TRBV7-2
CASSSGTNHGEQYF
TGTGCCAGCAGCTCAGGGACTAACCACGGAGAGCAGTACTTC
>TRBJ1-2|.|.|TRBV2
CASRTQDSALYGYTF
TGTGCCAGCAGGACCCAGGACAGCGCCCTCTATGGCTACACCTTC
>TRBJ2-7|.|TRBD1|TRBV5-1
CASRGQGLYGQYF
TGCGCCAGCAGGGGACAGGGGTTGTACGGGCAGTACTTC
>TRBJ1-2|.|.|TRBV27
CASRNSGARGYTF
TGTGCCAGCAGGAATTCAGGGGCCCGCGGCTACACCTTC
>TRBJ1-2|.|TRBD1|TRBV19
CASSKTGDYGYTF
TGTGCCAGTAGCAAGACAGGGGACTATGGCTACACCTTC
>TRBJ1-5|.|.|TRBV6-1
CASSGRSWGQPQHF
TGTGCCAGCAGTGGCCGCAGTTGGGGCCAGCCCCAGCATTTT
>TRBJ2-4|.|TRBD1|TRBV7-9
CASSPRQGRNIQYF
TGTGCCAGCAGCCCCCGACAGGGGAGAAACATTCAGTACTTC
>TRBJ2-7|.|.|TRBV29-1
CSACPGGNEQYF
TGCAGCGCGTGCCCTGGCGGTAACGAGCAGTACTTC
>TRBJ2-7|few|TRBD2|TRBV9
CASSEGTSGYYEQYF
TGTGCCAGCAGCGAGGGGACTAGCGGGTACTACGAGCAGTACTTC
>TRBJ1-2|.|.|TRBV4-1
CASSPPQETNYGYTF
TGCGCCAGCAGCCCCCCACAGGAAACTAACTATGGCTACACCTTC
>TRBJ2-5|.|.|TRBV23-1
CASNPPGQETQYF
TGCGCCAGCAACCCCCCAGGGCAAGAGACCCAGTACTTC
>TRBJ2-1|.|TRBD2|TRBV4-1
CASSQDVLPRLAVVSSYNEQFF
TGCGCCAGCAGCCAAGATGTTTTACCCCGACTAGCGGTCGTCAGCTCCTACAATGAGCAGTTCTTC
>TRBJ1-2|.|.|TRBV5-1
CASSLGTDPPLTF
TGCGCCAGCAGCTTGGGGACAGACCCGCCTCTCACCTTC
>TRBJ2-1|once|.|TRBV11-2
CASSPGHYNEQFF
TGTGCCAGCAGCCCTGGACATTACAATGAGCAGTTCTTC
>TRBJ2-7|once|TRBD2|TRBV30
CAWSVQAGGPYEQYF
TGTGCCTGGAGTGTACAAGCGGGAGGTCCCTACGAGCAGTACTTC
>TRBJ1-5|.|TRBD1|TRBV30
CAWRTGGDQPQHF
TGTGCCTGGAGGACAGGGGGTGATCAGCCCCAGCATTTT
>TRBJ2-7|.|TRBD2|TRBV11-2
CASSLGGLTYEQYF
TGTGCCAGCAGCTTGGGGGGGTTAACCTACGAGCAGTACTTC
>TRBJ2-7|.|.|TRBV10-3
CAISVSSAIYEQYF
TGTGCCATCAGTGTTTCATCCGCGATCTACGAGCAGTACTTC
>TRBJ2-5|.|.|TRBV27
CASQKQGLETQYF
TGTGCCAGCCAGAAACAGGGCTTGGAGACCCAGTACTTC
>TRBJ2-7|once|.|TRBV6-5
CASSYTAQGYYYEQYF
TGTGCCAGCAGTTACACCGCACAGGGATACTACTACGAGCAGTACTTC
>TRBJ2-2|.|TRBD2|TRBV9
CASSVGGGSTGELFF
TGTGCCAGCAGCGTAGGCGGGGGGAGCACCGGGGAGCTGTTTTTT
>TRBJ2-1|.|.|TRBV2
CASSEALHGSSYNEQFF
TGTGCCAGCAGTGAAGCGCTTCACGGGAGCTCCTACAATGAGCAGTTCTTC
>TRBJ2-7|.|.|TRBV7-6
CASSRTDSLIYEQYF
TGTGCCAGCAGCCGCACCGACAGCCTCATCTACGAGCAGTACTTC
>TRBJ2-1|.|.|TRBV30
CAWRTGRRNEQFF
TGTGCCTGGAGGACCGGGAGAAGGAATGAGCAGTTCTTC
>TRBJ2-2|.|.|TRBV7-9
CASTLAITNTGELFF
TGTGCCAGCACCTTAGCCATCACAAACACCGGGGAGCTGTTTTTT
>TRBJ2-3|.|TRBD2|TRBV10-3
CASRLAASTDTQYF
TGTGCCTCCAGACTAGCGGCTAGCACAGATACGCAGTATTTT
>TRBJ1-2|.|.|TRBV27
CASSPYGGYSYGYTF
TGTGCCAGCAGTCCCTACGGGGGGTACAGCTATGGCTACACCTTC
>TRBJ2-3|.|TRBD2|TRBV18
CASSPRTSGGTSGGTDTQYF
TGTGCCAGCTCCCCACGGACTAGCGGGGGGACTTCGGGGGGCACAGATACGCAGTATTTT
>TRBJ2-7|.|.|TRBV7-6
CASSLAEEQYF
TGTGCCAGCAGCTTAGCAGAGGAGCAGTACTTC
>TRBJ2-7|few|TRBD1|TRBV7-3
CASSPGTGEQYF
TGTGCCAGCAGCCCCGGGACAGGAGAGCAGTACTTC
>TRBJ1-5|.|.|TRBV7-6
CASSLRAGAWEPQHF
TGTGCCAGCAGCCTTAGGGCGGGGGCATGGGAGCCCCAGCATTTT
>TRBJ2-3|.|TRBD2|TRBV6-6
CASSPSGGGTLDTQYF
TGTGCCAGCAGCCCTAGCGGGGGGGGGACTCTAGATACGCAGTATTTT
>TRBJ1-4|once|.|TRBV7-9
CASSLGGGEKLFF
TGTGCCAGCAGCTTAGGAGGAGGTGAAAAACTGTTTTTT
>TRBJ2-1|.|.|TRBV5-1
CASSMTENEQFF
TGCGCCAGCAGCATGACTGAGAATGAGCAGTTCTTC
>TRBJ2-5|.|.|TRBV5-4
CASSLEATAFGETQYF
TGTGCCAGCAGCTTGGAAGCGACTGCTTTTGGGGAGACCCAGTACTTC
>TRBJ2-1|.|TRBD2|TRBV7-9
CSSSLASGLASGEQFF
TGTTCCAGCAGCTTAGCTTCGGGACTAGCAAGTGGTGAGCAGTTCTTC
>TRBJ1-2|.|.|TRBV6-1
CASSPGGYGYTF
TGTGCCAGCAGTCCCGGCGGTTATGGCTACACCTTC
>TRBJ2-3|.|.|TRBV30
CAWSVRGADTQYF
TGTGCCTGGAGTGTACGGGGTGCAGATACGCAGTATTTT
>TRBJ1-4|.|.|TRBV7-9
CASSFGEMLTNEKLFF
TGTGCCAGCAGCTTCGGGGAAATGTTAACTAATGAAAAACTGTTTTTT
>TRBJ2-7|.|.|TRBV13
CASSFGRRSYEQYF
TGTGCCAGCAGCTTTGGGCGTCGCTCCTACGAGCAGTACTTC
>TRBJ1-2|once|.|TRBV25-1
CTSSAQATNYGYTF
TGTACCAGCAGTGCTCAGGCGACTAACTATGGCTACACCTTC
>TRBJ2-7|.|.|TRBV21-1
CASSKGAQVSLYEQYF
TGTGCCAGCAGCAAAGGGGCTCAGGTTTCCCTCTACGAGCAGTACTTC
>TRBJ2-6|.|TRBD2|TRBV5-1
CASSHNSGLAGELTLSGANVLTF
TGCGCCAGCAGCCATAATTCAGGACTAGCGGGGGAGCTAACCCTGTCTGGGGCCAACGTCCTGACTTTC
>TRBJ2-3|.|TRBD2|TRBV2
CASSGGGTGGTDTQYF
TGTGCCAGCAGCGGGGGAGGGACTGGCGGCACAGATACGCAGTATTTT
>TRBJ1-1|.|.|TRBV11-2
CASSHSTGHTEAFF
TGTGCCAGCAGCCACTCGACAGGCCACACTGAAGCTTTCTTT
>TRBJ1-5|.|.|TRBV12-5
CASGEGAGNQPQHF
TGTGCTAGTGGTGAGGGCGCGGGCAATCAGCCCCAGCATTTT
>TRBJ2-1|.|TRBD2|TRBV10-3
CAIRGTSGNEQFF
TGTGCCATCAGGGGGACTAGCGGCAATGAGCAGTTCTTC
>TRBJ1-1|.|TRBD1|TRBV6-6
CASSRPGQPAAFF
TGTGCCAGCAGTCGCCCGGGACAGCCTGCTGCTTTCTTT
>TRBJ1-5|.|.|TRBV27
CASSAQRDSNQPQHF
TGTGCCAGCAGTGCTCAGCGGGACAGCAATCAGCCCCAGCATTTT
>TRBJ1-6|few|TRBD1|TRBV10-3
CAISIGSGTANSPLHF
TGTGCCATCAGTATTGGATCCGGGACAGCGAATTCACCCCTCCACTTT
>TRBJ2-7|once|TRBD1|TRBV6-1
CASEGQGWSYEQYF
TGTGCCAGCGAGGGACAGGGTTGGAGCTACGAGCAGTACTTC
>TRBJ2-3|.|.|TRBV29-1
CSVGNPSGTDTQYF
TGCAGCGTTGGGAACCCTAGCGGCACAGATACGCAGTATTTT
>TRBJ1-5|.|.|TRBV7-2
CASSSYTIDSLQPQHF
TGTGCCAGCAGCTCCTACACCATAGACAGTCTGCAGCCCCAGCATTTT
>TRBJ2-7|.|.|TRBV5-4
CASSPKSAYEQYF
TGTGCCAGCAGCCCGAAGTCGGCCTACGAGCAGTACTTC